This T cell receptor (beta chain) was sequenced for a study of blood T cell repertoires in COVID-19. Looking at the study overall: The United States, Italy and Spain were the sources of the acute and convalescent COVID-19 samples.

Germline V gene lookup returns CDR1 SGHKS and CDR2 YYEKEE (reference sequence). The trim removed 3 bases at V and 6 bases at J, leaving 7 bases unmatched. The CDR3 sequence is 14 residues long. Methods used by the authors: Scientists estimated how many nucleated cells there were by amplifying reference gene primers. Assay: immunoSEQ multiplex PCR; the TCRdb copy retains only in-frame clones and omits some. The V and J calls and the clone size are those of that table, but D and trimming were determined from the DNA. The profile covers tens of thousands of clones, with around 68% appearing a single time and about 9% taken by the ten largest.

V usage is TRBV5-5 and J usage is TRBJ2-3; 7 nucleotides align to TRBD2. The specimen was peripheral blood. This clonotype was obtained from an older woman with acute or convalescent COVID-19. The CDR3 reads CASSYSGVRDTQYF. In DNA, the CDR3 is TGTGCCAGCAGCTACAGCGGGGTCCGGGATACGCAGTATTTT. Looking up the rest from reference TRBV5-5 and TRBJ2-3 gives the full variable domain: DAGVTQSPTHLIKTRGQQVTLRCSPISGHKSVSWYQQVLGQGPQFIFQYYEKEERGRGNFPDRFSARQFPNYSSELNVNALLLGDSALYLCASSYSGVRDTQYFGPGTRLTVL.